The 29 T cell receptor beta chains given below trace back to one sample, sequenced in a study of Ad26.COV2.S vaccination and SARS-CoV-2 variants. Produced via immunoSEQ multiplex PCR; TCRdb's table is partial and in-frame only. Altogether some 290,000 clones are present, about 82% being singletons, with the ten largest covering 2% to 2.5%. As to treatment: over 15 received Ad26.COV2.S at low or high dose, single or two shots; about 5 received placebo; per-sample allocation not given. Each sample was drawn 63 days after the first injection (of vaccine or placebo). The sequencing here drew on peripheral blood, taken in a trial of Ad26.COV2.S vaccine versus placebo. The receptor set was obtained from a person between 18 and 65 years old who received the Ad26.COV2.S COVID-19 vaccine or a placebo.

DNA for the CDR3: TGCAGCGTTGCGGGACTAGCGGGGGGCGAGCAGTACTTC. Protein product: CSVAGLAGGEQYF. The V call is TRBV29-1, the J call TRBJ2-7; 15 positions agree with TRBD2. Germline V lookup: CDR1 SQVTM, CDR2 ANQGSEA. The J segment lost 6 bases and the V segment lost 4 bases, leaving 1 base of the junction unmatched. The CDR3 consists of 13 residues.

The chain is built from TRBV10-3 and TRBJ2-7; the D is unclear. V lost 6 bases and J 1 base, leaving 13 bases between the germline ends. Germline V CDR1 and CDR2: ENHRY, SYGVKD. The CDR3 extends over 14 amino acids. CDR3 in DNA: TGTGCCATCAGGAACCCTCATGTGTCCTACGAGCAGTACTTC. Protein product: CAIRNPHVSYEQYF.

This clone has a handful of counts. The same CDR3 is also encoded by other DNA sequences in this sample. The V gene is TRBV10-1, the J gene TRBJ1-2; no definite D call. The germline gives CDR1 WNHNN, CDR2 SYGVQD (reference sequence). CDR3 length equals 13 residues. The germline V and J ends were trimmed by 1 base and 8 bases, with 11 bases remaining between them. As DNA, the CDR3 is TGCGCCAGCAGTGAGTGGGTATTCGGCGGCTACACCTTC. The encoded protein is CASSEWVFGGYTF.

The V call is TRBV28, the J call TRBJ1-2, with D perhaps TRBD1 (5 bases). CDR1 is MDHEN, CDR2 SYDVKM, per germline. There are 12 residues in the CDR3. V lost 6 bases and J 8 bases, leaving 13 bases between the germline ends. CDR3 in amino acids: CASRQGSWGYTF. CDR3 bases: TGTGCCAGCAGGCAGGGTTCGTGGGGCTACACCTTC.

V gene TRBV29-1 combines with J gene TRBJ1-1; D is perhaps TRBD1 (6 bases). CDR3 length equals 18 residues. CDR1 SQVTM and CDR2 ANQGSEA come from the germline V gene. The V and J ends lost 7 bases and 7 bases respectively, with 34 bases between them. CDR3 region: CSASGTIKARTFKVEAFF. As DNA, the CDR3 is TGCAGCGCGTCCGGGACAATAAAGGCCAGAACCTTTAAGGTTGAAGCTTTCTTT.

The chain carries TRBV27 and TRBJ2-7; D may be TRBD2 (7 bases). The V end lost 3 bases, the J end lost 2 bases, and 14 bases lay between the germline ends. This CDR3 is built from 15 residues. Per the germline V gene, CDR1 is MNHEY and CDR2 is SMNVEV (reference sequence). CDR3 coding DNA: TGTGCCAGCAGTTTGTCGGGGGGCACGACCTACGAGCAGTACTTC. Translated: CASSLSGGTTYEQYF.

The CDR3 sequence: CASSKVQGRNSPLHF. The CDR3 nucleotides read TGTGCCAGCAGCAAAGTACAGGGTCGGAATTCACCCCTCCACTTT. The chain joins TRBV21-1 to TRBJ1-6; TRBD1 is the table's D call and was not checked against the DNA. TRBV21-1 is marked as a pseudogene. The length of the CDR3 is 15 residues.

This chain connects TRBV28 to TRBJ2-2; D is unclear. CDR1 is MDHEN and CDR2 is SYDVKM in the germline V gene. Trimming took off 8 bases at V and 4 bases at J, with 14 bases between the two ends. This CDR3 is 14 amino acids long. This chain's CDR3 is CASLQELGTGELFF. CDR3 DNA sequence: TGTGCCAGCCTCCAGGAGCTGGGCACCGGGGAGCTGTTTTTT.

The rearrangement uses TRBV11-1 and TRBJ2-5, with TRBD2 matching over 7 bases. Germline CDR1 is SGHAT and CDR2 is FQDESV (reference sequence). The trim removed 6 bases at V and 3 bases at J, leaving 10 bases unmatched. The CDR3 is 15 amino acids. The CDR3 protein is CASSAPSSGKETQYF. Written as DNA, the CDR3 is TGTGCCAGCAGTGCTCCTTCTAGCGGAAAAGAGACCCAGTACTTC.

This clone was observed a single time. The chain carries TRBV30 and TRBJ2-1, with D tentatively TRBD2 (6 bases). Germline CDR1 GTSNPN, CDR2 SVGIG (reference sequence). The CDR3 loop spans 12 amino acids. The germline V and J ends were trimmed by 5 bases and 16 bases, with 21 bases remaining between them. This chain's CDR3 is CAWFFASGQGFF. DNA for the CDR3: TGTGCCTGGTTTTTTGCCAGCGGGCAAGGATTCTTC.

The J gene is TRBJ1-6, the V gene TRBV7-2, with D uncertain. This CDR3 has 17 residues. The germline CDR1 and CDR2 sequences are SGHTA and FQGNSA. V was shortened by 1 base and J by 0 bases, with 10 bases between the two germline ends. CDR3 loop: CASSLVGSTSYNSPLHF. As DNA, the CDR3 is TGTGCCAGCAGCTTAGTCGGGAGTACCTCCTATAATTCACCCCTCCACTTT.

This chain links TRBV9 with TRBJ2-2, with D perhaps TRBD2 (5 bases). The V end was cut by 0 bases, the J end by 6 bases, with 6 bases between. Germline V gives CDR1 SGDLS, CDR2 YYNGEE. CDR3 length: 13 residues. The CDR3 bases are TGTGCCAGCAGCGTAGCGGAGGCCGGGGAGCTGTTTTTT. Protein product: CASSVAEAGELFF.

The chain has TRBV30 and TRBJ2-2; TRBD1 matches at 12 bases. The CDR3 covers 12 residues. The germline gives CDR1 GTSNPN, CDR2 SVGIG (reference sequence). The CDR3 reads CSGTGGERELFF. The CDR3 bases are TGTTCCGGGACAGGGGGCGAACGGGAGCTGTTTTTT.

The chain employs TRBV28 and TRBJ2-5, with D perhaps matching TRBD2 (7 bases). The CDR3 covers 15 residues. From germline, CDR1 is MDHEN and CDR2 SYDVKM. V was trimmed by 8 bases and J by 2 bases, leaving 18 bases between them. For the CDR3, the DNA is TGTGCCAGCTCTTTAAGGGGGGGGTTTCAAGAGACCCAGTACTTC. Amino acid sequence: CASSLRGGFQETQYF. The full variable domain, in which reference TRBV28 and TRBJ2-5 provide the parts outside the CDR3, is DVKVTQSSRYLVKRTGEKVFLECVQDMDHENMFWYRQDPGLGLRLIYFSYDVKMKEKGDIPEGYSVSREKKERFSLILESASTNQTSMYLCASSLRGGFQETQYFGPGTRLLVL.

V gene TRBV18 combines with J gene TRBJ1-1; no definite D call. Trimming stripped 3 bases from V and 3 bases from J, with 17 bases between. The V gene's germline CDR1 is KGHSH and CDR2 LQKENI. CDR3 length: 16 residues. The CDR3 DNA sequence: TGTGCCAGCTCACCCCGACGCCAACCCGAGGACACTGAAGCTTTCTTT. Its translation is CASSPRRQPEDTEAFF.

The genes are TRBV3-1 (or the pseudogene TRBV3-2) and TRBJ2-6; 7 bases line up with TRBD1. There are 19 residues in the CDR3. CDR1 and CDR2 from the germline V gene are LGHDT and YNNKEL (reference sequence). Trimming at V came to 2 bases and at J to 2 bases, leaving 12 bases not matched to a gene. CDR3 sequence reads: CASSQPQVGTGAGANVLTF. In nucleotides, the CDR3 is TGTGCCAGCAGCCAACCCCAGGTGGGAACAGGGGCTGGGGCCAACGTCCTGACTTTC.

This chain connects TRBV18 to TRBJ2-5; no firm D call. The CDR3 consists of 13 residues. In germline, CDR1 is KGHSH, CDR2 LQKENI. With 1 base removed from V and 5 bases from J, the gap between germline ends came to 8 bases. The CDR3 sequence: CASSPREEETQYF. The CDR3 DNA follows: TGTGCCAGCTCACCACGGGAAGAGGAGACCCAGTACTTC.

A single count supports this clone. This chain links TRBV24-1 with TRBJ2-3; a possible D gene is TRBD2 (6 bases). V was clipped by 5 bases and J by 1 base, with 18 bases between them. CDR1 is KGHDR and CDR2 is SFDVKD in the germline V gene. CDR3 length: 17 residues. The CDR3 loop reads CATSALPGWGGTDTQYF. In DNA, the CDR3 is TGTGCCACCAGTGCCCTCCCGGGGTGGGGGGGCACAGATACGCAGTATTTT.

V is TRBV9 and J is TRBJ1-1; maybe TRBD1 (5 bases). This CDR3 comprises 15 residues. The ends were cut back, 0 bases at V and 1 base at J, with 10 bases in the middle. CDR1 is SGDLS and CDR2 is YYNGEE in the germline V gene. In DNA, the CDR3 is TGTGCCAGCAGCGTAGATGACAGAGCGAACACTGAAGCTTTCTTT. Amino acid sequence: CASSVDDRANTEAFF.

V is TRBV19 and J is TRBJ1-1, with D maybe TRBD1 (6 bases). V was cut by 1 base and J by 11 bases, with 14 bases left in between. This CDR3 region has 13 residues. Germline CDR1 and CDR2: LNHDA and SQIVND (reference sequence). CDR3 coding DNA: TGTGCCAGTAGTATAGCTAACGACAGGCCCGCTTTCTTT. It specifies CASSIANDRPAFF.

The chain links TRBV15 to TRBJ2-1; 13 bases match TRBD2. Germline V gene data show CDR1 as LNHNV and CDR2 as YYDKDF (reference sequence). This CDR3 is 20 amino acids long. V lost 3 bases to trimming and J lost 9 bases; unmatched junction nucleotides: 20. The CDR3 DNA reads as TGTGCCACCAGCAGGGGAAGATTAGGGTCCGGGACTAGCGGGGATGGTGAGCAGTTCTTC. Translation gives CATSRGRLGSGTSGDGEQFF.

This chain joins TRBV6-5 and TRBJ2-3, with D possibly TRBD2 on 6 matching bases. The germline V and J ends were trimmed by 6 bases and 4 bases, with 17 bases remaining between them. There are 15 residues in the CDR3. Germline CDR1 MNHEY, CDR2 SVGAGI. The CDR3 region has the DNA TGTGCCAGCAGCCAAAGATGGAGGGAATCAGATACGCAGTATTTT. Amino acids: CASSQRWRESDTQYF.

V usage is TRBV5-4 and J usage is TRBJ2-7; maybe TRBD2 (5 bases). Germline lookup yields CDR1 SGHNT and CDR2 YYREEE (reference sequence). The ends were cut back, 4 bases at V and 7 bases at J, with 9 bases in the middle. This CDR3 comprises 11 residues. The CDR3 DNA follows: TGTGCCAGCAGCCGGCCGGGGGAGCAGTACTTC. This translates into CASSRPGEQYF.

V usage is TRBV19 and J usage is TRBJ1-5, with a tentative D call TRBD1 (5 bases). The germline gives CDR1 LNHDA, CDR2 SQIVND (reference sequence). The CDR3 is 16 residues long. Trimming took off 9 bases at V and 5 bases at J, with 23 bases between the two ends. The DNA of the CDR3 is TGTGCCAGCGACCCCTCTTTAGGGCAGGGCGATCAGCCCCAGCATTTT. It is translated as CASDPSLGQGDQPQHF.

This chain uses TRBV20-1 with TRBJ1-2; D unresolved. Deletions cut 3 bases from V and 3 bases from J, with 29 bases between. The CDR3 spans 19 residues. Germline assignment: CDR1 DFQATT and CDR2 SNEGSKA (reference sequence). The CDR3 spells CSASIGLNLVGRRDYGYTF. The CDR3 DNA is TGCAGTGCTAGTATCGGGCTTAATTTAGTCGGCCGGCGGGACTATGGCTACACCTTC.

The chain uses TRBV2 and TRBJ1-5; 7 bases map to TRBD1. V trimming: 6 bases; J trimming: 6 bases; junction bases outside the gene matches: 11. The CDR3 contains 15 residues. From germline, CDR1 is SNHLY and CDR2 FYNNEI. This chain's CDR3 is CASRDRERASQPQHF. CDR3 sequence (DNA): TGTGCCAGCAGAGACAGGGAAAGGGCAAGTCAGCCCCAGCATTTT.

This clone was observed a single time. For the CDR3, the DNA is TGTGCCAGCAGTCCCTTGGACGAAGCTTTCTTT. It is translated as CASSPLDEAFF. This rearrangement joins TRBV6-5 to TRBJ1-1, with D unresolved. Germline V gives CDR1 MNHEY, CDR2 SVGAGI. The CDR3 runs 11 residues. V dropped 5 bases and J dropped 8 bases, with 9 bases sitting between them.

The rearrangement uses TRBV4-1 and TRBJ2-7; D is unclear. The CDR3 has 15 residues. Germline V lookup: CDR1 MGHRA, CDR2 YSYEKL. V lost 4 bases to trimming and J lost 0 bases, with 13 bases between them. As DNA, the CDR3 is TGCGCCAGCAGCCCCAGTTTCCAGAGCTCCTACGAGCAGTACTTC. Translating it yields CASSPSFQSSYEQYF.

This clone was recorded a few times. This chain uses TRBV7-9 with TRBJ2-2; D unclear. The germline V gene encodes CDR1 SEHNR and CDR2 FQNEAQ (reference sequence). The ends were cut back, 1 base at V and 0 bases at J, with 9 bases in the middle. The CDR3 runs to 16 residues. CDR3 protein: CASSLVKGSNTGELFF. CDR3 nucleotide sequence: TGTGCCAGCAGCTTAGTTAAGGGTTCGAACACCGGGGAGCTGTTTTTT.